This T cell receptor beta chain was profiled in a study of shared clonotypes between healthy human individuals. For the study at large: Those who served as donors were a couple of women and a few men between the ages of 18 and 49.

The CDR3 covers 15 residues. V was pared by 5 bases and J by 6 bases, with 16 bases between. Looked up from germline, CDR1 is MNHEY and CDR2 is SVGAGI. This clone appeared a single time. Generated by immunoSEQ multiplex PCR, the TCRdb table keeps only in-frame clones and is missing some. The data contain about 1.4 million clones, roughly 96% of them singletons. The rearrangement joins TRBV6-5 to TRBJ2-2; D is tentatively TRBD1 or TRBD2 (5 bases each). This clonotype was obtained from a man aged 25 to 40 in good health. The sequenced sample consisted of naive CD4+ T cells sorted from blood. Indicated subset: CD45RA+ positively selected. The CDR3: CASSPRGGSAGELFF. DNA of the CDR3: TGTGCCAGCAGTCCACGTGGGGGTAGCGCCGGGGAGCTGTTTTTT.